The next 18 T cell receptor beta chains were all read from a single sample in a study. MiXCR, applied by TCRdb to the RT-PCR reads, yields one record per CDR3 protein. Of hundreds of thousands of distinct CDR3 sequences listed, 14% are singletons. Input material: memory CD4+ T cells from blood. Receptors originate from a female donor in good health, serving as a healthy control.

This clonotype appeared a few times. A much more abundant neighbour one base away suggests this may be a read error. The chain recombines TRBV29-1 with TRBJ2-1; a possible D gene is TRBD1 (7 bases). CDR1 and CDR2 from the germline V gene are SQVTM and ANQGSEA. This CDR3 has 14 residues. Here the CDR3 DNA reads TGCATCGCCAATTGGGGAGCAGGGGGGAATGAGCAGTTCTTC. It translates to CIANWGAGGNEQFF.

This clonotype was detected only a few times. The V and J genes are TRBV15 and TRBJ2-5, with 8 bases that match TRBD1. The V segment lost 11 bases and the J segment 1 base; nucleotides outside the gene matches: 6. The CDR3 totals 13 residues. The germline gives CDR1 LNHNV, CDR2 YYDKDF (reference sequence). As DNA, the CDR3 is TGTGCCCTAGGACAGGGAGGCCAAGAGACCCAGTACTTC. Its protein product is CALGQGGQETQYF.

This clonotype was seen more than once but under ten times. The chain uses TRBV11-1 and TRBJ2-5; TRBD1 matches at 7 bases. The CDR3 totals 15 residues. Losses at the gene ends were 5 bases for V and 2 bases for J; bases not matched to a gene: 8. Per germline, CDR1 SGHAT and CDR2 FQDESV (reference sequence). DNA of the CDR3: TGTGCCAGCAGCCGAGGACAGGACCTGCAAGAGACCCAGTACTTC. As protein: CASSRGQDLQETQYF.

The genes are TRBV6-2 or TRBV6-3 and TRBJ1-5, with 12 bases fitting TRBD1. CDR1 MNHEY and CDR2 SVGEGT come from the germline V gene. The CDR3 totals 17 residues. Trimming took 2 bases from V and 7 from J; bases not matched to a gene: 9. CDR3 nucleotides: TGTGCCAGCAGTTACAGGGGACAGGGGGCGCTTCACCAGCCCCAGCATTTT. Its translation is CASSYRGQGALHQPQHF.

CDR3 protein: CASSSRMEGGNIQYF. CDR3 DNA: TGTGCCAGCAGCTCCCGAATGGAGGGTGGGAACATTCAGTACTTC. The chain links TRBV7-2 to TRBJ2-4, with D possibly matching TRBD2 (6 bases). The ends were cut back, 4 bases at V and 7 bases at J, with 17 bases in the middle. Germline V gene sequence: CDR1 SGHTA, CDR2 FQGNSA. This CDR3 has 15 amino acids.

This clonotype was picked up a small number of times. The chain carries TRBV20-1 and TRBJ2-1; 9 nucleotides match TRBD1. CDR3 length equals 14 residues. V trimming: 3 bases; J trimming: 6 bases; junction bases outside the gene matches: 6. In germline, CDR1 is DFQATT, CDR2 SNEGSKA (reference sequence). As DNA, the CDR3 is TGCAGTGCTAGGCGGGACAGGGTCAGCAATGAGCAGTTCTTC. Protein sequence: CSARRDRVSNEQFF.

This clonotype has just a few counts. The V and J genes are TRBV27 and TRBJ1-6, with unresolved D. CDR1 and CDR2 (germline): MNHEY, SMNVEV (reference sequence). The length of the CDR3 is 12 residues. Trimming took 6 bases from V and 3 from J, leaving 3 bases between them. The chain's CDR3 is CASRVYNSPLHF. The CDR3, as DNA: TGTGCCAGCAGGGTCTATAATTCACCCCTCCACTTT.

This clonotype was detected many times. This chain links TRBV10-3 with TRBJ1-1; D gene unclear. CDR1 is ENHRY and CDR2 is SYGVKD in the germline V gene. Between the trimmed V and J ends, which lost 2 bases and 5 bases, there was a span of 6 bases. The CDR3 covers 12 residues. The DNA of the CDR3 is TGTGCCATCAGTGAGATGGGTACTGAAGCTTTCTTT. Its translation is CAISEMGTEAFF.

The chain uses TRBV7-2 and TRBJ2-3; a weak D match, TRBD2 (5 bases). V lost 5 bases and J 2 bases, leaving 8 bases between the germline ends. This CDR3 has 13 amino acids. Per germline, CDR1 SGHTA and CDR2 FQGNSA. CDR3 region: CASSEDFTDTQYF. The CDR3 DNA sequence: TGTGCCAGCAGCGAGGACTTCACAGATACGCAGTATTTT.

This clonotype was seen more than once but under ten times. The chain is built from TRBV30 and TRBJ2-2, with TRBD1 matching over 7 bases. Germline values: CDR1 GTSNPN, CDR2 SVGIG (reference sequence). V lost 8 bases to trimming and J lost 1 base; unmatched junction nucleotides: 7. This CDR3 spans 14 amino acids. CDR3 region: CARRRTGNTGELFF. The DNA of the CDR3 is TGTGCCCGAAGACGGACAGGGAACACCGGGGAGCTGTTTTTT.

This clonotype was counted a few times. The rearrangement joins TRBV20-1 to TRBJ2-1; unclear D gene. The V end lost 6 bases, the J end lost 4 bases, and 13 bases lay between the germline ends. Germline V gene lookup returns CDR1 DFQATT and CDR2 SNEGSKA (reference sequence). The CDR3 sequence is 13 residues long. CDR3 coding DNA: TGCAGTGCCACCCCGGGCTTTTACAATGAGCAGTTCTTC. Its protein is CSATPGFYNEQFF.

The chain has TRBV20-1 and TRBJ2-6; D unresolved. Trimming removed 3 bases at V and 4 bases at J, with 7 bases between. Germline V CDR1 and CDR2: DFQATT, SNEGSKA (reference sequence). The CDR3 runs 13 residues. In DNA form, the CDR3 reads TGCAGTGCTAGGATTGACGGGGCCAACGTCCTGACTTTC. This gives the protein CSARIDGANVLTF.

This clonotype has ten or more counts. The chain recombines TRBV10-3 with TRBJ1-1, with TRBD1 identical over 9 bases. The germline V gene encodes CDR1 ENHRY and CDR2 SYGVKD. Trimming removed 9 bases from V and 2 bases from J; junction bases left unmatched: 13. This CDR3 has 16 residues. CDR3 protein: CAITSFLGQGNTEAFF. The CDR3 DNA reads TGTGCCATTACGTCCTTTTTGGGACAGGGTAACACTGAAGCTTTCTTT.

This clonotype appeared many times. The rearrangement joins TRBV6-6 to TRBJ2-5; D gene unclear. Germline V gene data show CDR1 as MNHNY and CDR2 as SVGAGI (reference sequence). The V and J ends lost 2 bases and 2 bases respectively, with 9 bases between them. The CDR3 has 14 amino acids. CDR3 coding DNA: TGTGCCAGCAGTTACGGGCCCGGACAAGAGACCCAGTACTTC. Translation gives CASSYGPGQETQYF.

This clonotype was detected many times. The chain combines TRBV10-3 with TRBJ2-3; D is tentatively TRBD1 or TRBD2 (7 bases each). The germline V and J ends were trimmed by 6 bases and 3 bases, with 16 bases remaining between them. This CDR3 comprises 15 residues. Germline V gives CDR1 ENHRY, CDR2 SYGVKD. CDR3 nucleotide sequence: TGTGCCATCAGCGAGGGGAGGGGGCAAACAGATACGCAGTATTTT. Protein: CAISEGRGQTDTQYF.

This clonotype was counted only a few times. The gene calls are TRBV20-1 and TRBJ1-4; 9 bases are shared with TRBD1. This CDR3 has 13 residues. Germline assignment: CDR1 DFQATT and CDR2 SNEGSKA (reference sequence). With 6 bases clipped from V and 3 bases from J, the junction kept 2 bases outside the gene matches. CDR3 nucleotides: TGCAGTGCAACAGGGGGCCCTAATGAAAAACTGTTTTTT. Residues: CSATGGPNEKLFF.

This clonotype has just a few counts. The chain has TRBV5-6 and TRBJ2-1; 7 bases match TRBD1. The germline V gene encodes CDR1 SGHDT and CDR2 YYEEEE. Germline trimming cut 3 bases from V and 9 bases from J; bases unmatched to any gene: 6. The CDR3 covers 13 residues. The chain's CDR3 is CASSWGQSGEQFF. The CDR3 nucleotides are TGTGCCAGCAGCTGGGGACAGTCCGGTGAGCAGTTCTTC.

This chain uses TRBV7-2 with TRBJ2-1; 13 bases are a match to TRBD2. This CDR3 is built from 17 residues. Germline CDR1 is SGHTA and CDR2 is FQGNSA. V gave up 4 bases and J gave up 4 bases; unmatched junction bases: 7. In nucleotides, the CDR3 is TGTGCCAGCAGCTCAAGGACTAGCGGGGGAACGTACAATGAGCAGTTCTTC. As protein: CASSSRTSGGTYNEQFF.